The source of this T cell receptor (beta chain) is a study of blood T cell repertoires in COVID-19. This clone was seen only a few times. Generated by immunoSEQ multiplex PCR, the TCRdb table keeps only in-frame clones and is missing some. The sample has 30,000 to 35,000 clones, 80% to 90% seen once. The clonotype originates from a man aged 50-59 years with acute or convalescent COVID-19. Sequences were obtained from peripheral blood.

The CDR3 nucleotides are TGCGCCAGCAGCTCCACCGGAGGGCCGACAGATACGCAGTATTTT. This translates into CASSSTGGPTDTQYF. The V and J genes are TRBV5-1 and TRBJ2-3; D might be TRBD2 (6 bases). In germline, CDR1 is SGHRS, CDR2 YFSETQ. CDR3 size: 15 residues. Trimming removed 3 bases at V and 3 bases at J, with 14 bases between.